These 9 T cell receptor beta chains originate from one sample sequenced in a study of identical twins. MiXCR, run by TCRdb on the 5' RACE reads, gives a single entry per CDR3 protein. This sample carries around 650,000 distinct CDR3 sequences, about 7.1% of them seen once, and the ten largest clones take approximately 1.5%. The same data also went into a second study, on yellow fever vaccine responses in identical twins.

Sequenced input: PBMCs. The receptors were sampled from a woman younger than 30 in good health.

This clonotype was found many times. The rearrangement links TRBV10-3 to TRBJ1-4; TRBD1 agrees at 8 bases. V dropped 6 bases and J dropped 6; count of bases not matched to a gene: 12. Per germline, CDR1 ENHRY and CDR2 SYGVKD. The CDR3 sequence is 16 residues long. The CDR3 sequence: CAISRSAGGADEKLFF. The CDR3, as DNA: TGTGCCATCAGCAGATCCGCAGGGGGCGCCGATGAAAAACTGTTTTTT.

This clonotype was observed a handful of times. V gene TRBV11-2 combines with J gene TRBJ2-7; D is unresolved. This CDR3 is 11 amino acids long. Germline values: CDR1 SGHAT, CDR2 FQNNGV. The germline V and J ends were trimmed by 4 bases and 0 bases, with 1 base remaining between them. For the CDR3, the DNA is TGTGCCAGCAGCTACTCCTACGAGCAGTACGTC. Translated, it gives CASSYSYEQYV.

This chain connects TRBV4-2 to TRBJ1-2; TRBD1 might be the D (6 bases). Germline CDR1 reads LGHNA; CDR2 reads YNFKEQ. V lost 9 bases to trimming and J lost 4 bases, with 18 bases between them. The CDR3 extends over 14 amino acids. DNA of the CDR3: TGTGCCAGTAAGAAAGGGACGGACAGCTATGGCTACACCTTC. It translates to CASKKGTDSYGYTF.

The genes are TRBV7-9 and TRBJ1-1; maybe TRBD1 (5 bases). The CDR3 has 13 residues. Germline V gene data show CDR1 as SEHNR and CDR2 as FQNEAQ (reference sequence). V lost 0 bases and J 6 bases, leaving 8 bases between the germline ends. The CDR3 DNA reads as TGTGCCAGCAGCTTAGCGTCGGGGGCTGAAGCTTTCTTT. Protein: CASSLASGAEAFF.

This clonotype has at least ten counts. The chain is built from TRBV28 and TRBJ2-5; D unresolved. The CDR3 sequence is 12 residues long. CDR1 MDHEN and CDR2 SYDVKM come from the germline V gene. The ends were cut back, 4 bases at V and 1 base at J, with 4 bases in the middle. The CDR3 protein is CASSSVQETQYF. The CDR3 DNA sequence: TGTGCCAGCAGTTCCGTCCAAGAGACCCAGTACTTC.

There are many counts of this clonotype. The chain is built from TRBV15 and TRBJ1-2; perhaps TRBD1 as D (5 bases). CDR3 length equals 14 residues. The V and J ends lost 1 base and 4 bases respectively, with 10 bases between them. Germline values: CDR1 LNHNV, CDR2 YYDKDF (reference sequence). CDR3 sequence (DNA): TGTGCCACCAGCAGAGCTCCCGACAGCTATGGCTACACCTTC. Amino acid sequence: CATSRAPDSYGYTF.

The rearrangement uses TRBV28 and TRBJ2-7, with TRBD2 identical over 9 bases. Germline values: CDR1 MDHEN, CDR2 SYDVKM. CDR3 size: 17 residues. The junction had 11 bases not matched to a gene; V was cut back by 3 bases and J by 2 bases. Here the CDR3 DNA reads TGTGCCAGCAGTTTCTCTACTAGACTAGCGGAACCCTACGAGCAGTACTTC. This codes for CASSFSTRLAEPYEQYF. Combining the CDR3 with reference TRBV28 and TRBJ2-7 gives the whole variable domain DVKVTQSSRYLVKRTGEKVFLECVQDMDHENMFWYRQDPGLGLRLIYFSYDVKMKEKGDIPEGYSVSREKKERFSLILESASTNQTSMYLCASSFSTRLAEPYEQYFGPGTRLTVT.

This clonotype was observed at least ten times. The J gene is TRBJ2-1, the V gene TRBV28, with D hard to call. The CDR3 loop spans 15 amino acids. Germline-derived CDR1 and CDR2 are MDHEN and SYDVKM. V lost 8 bases, J lost 3 bases, and 17 bases lay in between. The CDR3 DNA reads TGTGCCAGCGGGGAAACGAACCCCTACTACAATGAGCAGTTCTTC. Residues: CASGETNPYYNEQFF.

This clonotype was found a few times. This chain uses TRBV6-4 with TRBJ2-2; D possibly corresponds to TRBD1 (6 bases). With 5 bases removed from V and 4 bases from J, the gap between germline ends came to 11 bases. In germline, CDR1 is MRHNA, CDR2 SNTAGT. This CDR3 is 14 amino acids long. The DNA for the CDR3 is TGTGCCAGCAGTCCCCAGGGGTTCACCGGGGAGCTGTTTTTT. This codes for CASSPQGFTGELFF.